The 32 T cell receptor beta chains below all came from one sample that was sequenced in a study of beta chain features in type 1 diabetes. Study results and limitations: All four CD4+ subsets of Type 1 diabetes patients contained TCRB CDR3s that were moderately but significantly shorter.

Of the isolated RNA, all was reverse transcribed, and so the sequenced material was expressed TCRB transcripts. TCRdb keeps only in-frame clones here, not all; method: immunoSEQ multiplex PCR. Among about 170,000 clones listed, 7% to 9% were seen once. No antigen has been identified for these receptors. Specimen: central memory CD4+ T cells from blood. Every receptor here comes from a man between 18 and 29 years old with type 1 diabetes.

The chain employs TRBV6-6 and TRBJ2-3, with TRBD2 as a possible D gene (5 bases). The CDR3 runs to 14 residues. V lost 3 bases and J 2 bases, leaving 9 bases between the germline ends. Germline CDR1 is MNHNY and CDR2 is SVGAGI (reference sequence). The CDR3 DNA reads as TGTGCCAGCAGTTATCCCGGGGACACAGATACGCAGTATTTT. As protein: CASSYPGDTDTQYF.

The genes are TRBV11-2 and TRBJ1-5; no clear D gene. V was clipped by 5 bases and J by 1 base, with 21 bases between them. The CDR3 runs 18 residues. Germline CDR1 and CDR2: SGHAT and FQNNGV. The CDR3 DNA follows: TGTGCCAGCAGCCCCTCGTCAGTTGGCGGGTTGAGCAATCAGCCCCAGCATTTT. It specifies CASSPSSVGGLSNQPQHF.

This chain connects TRBV11-2 to TRBJ2-3; D is undetermined. The CDR3 runs 15 residues. V lost 8 bases to trimming and J lost 0 bases, with 15 bases between them. Germline loops: CDR1 SGHAT, CDR2 FQNNGV. The CDR3, as DNA: TGTGCCAGCGGAACTCAGGTTACTAGCACAGATACGCAGTATTTT. It yields the protein CASGTQVTSTDTQYF.

This clone was seen only a few times. The identical CDR3 is also encoded by other nucleotide sequences in the sample. The rearrangement uses TRBV4-3 and TRBJ2-7, with a tentative D call TRBD2 (6 bases). V was clipped by 1 base and J by 6 bases, with 10 bases between them. The germline CDR1 and CDR2 sequences are LGHNA and YSLEER. The CDR3 totals 13 residues. The DNA of the CDR3 is TGCGCCAGCAGCCAAGTGCGGGGCCGCGAGCAGTACTTC. Residues: CASSQVRGREQYF.

This clone occurred a few times. The rearrangement uses TRBV7-2 and TRBJ1-1; TRBD1 agrees at 8 bases. The germline V gene encodes CDR1 SGHTA and CDR2 FQGNSA. Trimming removed 5 bases from V and 5 bases from J; junction bases left unmatched: 7. The CDR3 has 14 amino acids. The CDR3 spells CASSRDRGGTEAFF. The CDR3 nucleotides are TGTGCCAGCAGCCGCGACAGGGGAGGTACTGAAGCTTTCTTT.

This clone was detected a few times. This chain links TRBV27 with TRBJ2-2; TRBD2 matches 9 bases. The CDR3 is made up of 15 amino acids. The V segment lost 10 bases and the J segment 1 base; nucleotides outside the gene matches: 7. Looked up from germline, CDR1 is MNHEY and CDR2 is SMNVEV (reference sequence). The CDR3 region is CATALAGMNTGELFF. In nucleotides, the CDR3 is TGTGCCACCGCCCTAGCGGGAATGAACACCGGGGAGCTGTTTTTT.

CDR3 sequence reads: CASSRRTGAGEEQYF. The CDR3 DNA reads TGCGCCAGCAGCCGACGGACAGGGGCCGGAGAAGAGCAGTACTTC. This chain links TRBV5-1 with TRBJ2-7; TRBD1 matches 9 bases. Germline CDR1 and CDR2: SGHRS and YFSETQ. The CDR3 length is 15 residues. The trim removed 4 bases at V and 7 bases at J, leaving 12 bases unmatched.

This clone was found a few times. The chain is built from TRBV28 and TRBJ1-2, with no clear D. Germline V gene lookup returns CDR1 MDHEN and CDR2 SYDVKM. The CDR3 extends over 13 amino acids. V gave up 10 bases and J gave up 7 bases, with 19 bases separating them. CDR3 sequence (DNA): TGTGCCACCACGGGAAACTTGGGAGCTGGCTACACCTTC. Translation gives CATTGNLGAGYTF.

V is TRBV5-6 and J is TRBJ1-6; no reliable D call. The CDR3 is 15 residues long. V lost 0 bases to trimming and J lost 4 bases, with 8 bases between them. CDR1 is SGHDT and CDR2 is YYEEEE in the germline V gene. The CDR3 DNA reads as TGTGCCAGCAGCTTGGAGACACCGTATAATTCACCCCTCCACTTT. Its translation is CASSLETPYNSPLHF.

Concerning this clone: The same CDR3 arises from other DNA sequences in this sample as well. The chain has TRBV30 and TRBJ2-4, with D perhaps TRBD1 (5 bases). Germline assignment: CDR1 GTSNPN and CDR2 SVGIG (reference sequence). Trimming took 2 bases from V and 0 from J, leaving 11 bases between them. The CDR3 spans 15 residues. For the CDR3, the DNA is TGTGCCTGGAGTCGACAGCTATTAGCCAAAAACATTCAGTACTTC. Amino acids: CAWSRQLLAKNIQYF. Full variable domain (missing parts from reference TRBV30 and TRBJ2-4): SQTIHQWPATLVQPVGSPLSLECTVEGTSNPNLYWYRQAAGRGLQLLFYSVGIGQISSEVPQNLSASRPQDRQFILSSKKLLLSDSGFYLCAWSRQLLAKNIQYFGAGTRLSVL.

The gene calls are TRBV7-9 and TRBJ1-1; weak D call: TRBD1 (5 bases). This CDR3 contains 15 residues. V lost 5 bases to trimming and J lost 0 bases, with 13 bases between them. Looked up from germline, CDR1 is SEHNR and CDR2 is FQNEAQ (reference sequence). CDR3: CASSLPRGLNTEAFF. The CDR3 coding sequence is TGTGCCAGCAGCCTCCCTAGGGGTTTGAACACTGAAGCTTTCTTT. The whole variable domain, filled in from reference TRBV7-9 and TRBJ1-1, reads DTGVSQNPRHKITKRGQNVTFRCDPISEHNRLYWYRQTLGQGPEFLTYFQNEAQLEKSRLLSDRFSAERPKGSFSTLEIQRTEQGDSAMYLCASSLPRGLNTEAFFGQGTRLTVV.

This clone was observed a handful of times. The V gene is TRBV7-2, the J gene TRBJ2-5, with 9 positions matching TRBD1. Germline-derived CDR1 and CDR2 are SGHTA and FQGNSA. The CDR3 is 14 amino acids. After removal of 4 bases from V and 7 bases from J, the junction contained 7 bases not matched to a gene. CDR3 in amino acids: CASSSRTGETTQYF. The CDR3 coding sequence is TGTGCCAGCAGCTCAAGGACAGGGGAAACGACCCAGTACTTC.

V is TRBV28 and J is TRBJ1-1, with 10 bases fitting TRBD1. This CDR3 comprises 13 residues. V was pared by 7 bases and J by 5 bases, with 4 bases of the junction left unmatched. Germline CDR1 is MDHEN and CDR2 is SYDVKM. The CDR3 DNA sequence: TGTGCCAGCAACCAGGGACAGGGGACTGAAGCTTTCTTT. Translated: CASNQGQGTEAFF. Looking up the rest from reference TRBV28 and TRBJ1-1 gives the full variable domain: DVKVTQSSRYLVKRTGEKVFLECVQDMDHENMFWYRQDPGLGLRLIYFSYDVKMKEKGDIPEGYSVSREKKERFSLILESASTNQTSMYLCASNQGQGTEAFFGQGTRLTVV.

The genes are TRBV19 and TRBJ2-1, with 9 bases aligning to TRBD2. Germline CDR1 reads LNHDA; CDR2 reads SQIVND (reference sequence). The CDR3 contains 16 residues. The junction had 11 bases not matched to a gene; V was cut back by 5 bases and J by 6 bases. The CDR3 loop reads CASSPPPREGRNEQFF. The CDR3 region has the DNA TGTGCCAGTAGTCCCCCCCCGCGGGAGGGCCGCAATGAGCAGTTCTTC.

This clone has more than one count but fewer than ten. The chain combines TRBV9 with TRBJ2-3; TRBD1 matches at 8 bases. The CDR3 contains 14 residues. V was pared by 4 bases and J by 7 bases, with 8 bases of the junction left unmatched. Germline V gene lookup returns CDR1 SGDLS and CDR2 YYNGEE. The CDR3 protein is CASSTRDRRNTQYF. For the CDR3, the DNA is TGTGCCAGCAGCACCCGGGACAGGCGCAATACGCAGTATTTT.

The chain employs TRBV19 and TRBJ2-1; 12 bases map to TRBD2. The V gene end was trimmed by 4 bases and the J gene end by 0 bases; junction bases not matched to a gene: 4. Germline CDR1 and CDR2: LNHDA and SQIVND (reference sequence). The CDR3 has 17 amino acids. The CDR3 nucleotides are TGTGCCAGTAGTACGACTAGCGGGGGTCCCTCCTACAATGAGCAGTTCTTC. It specifies CASSTTSGGPSYNEQFF.

This clone was counted only a few times. The chain has TRBV18 and TRBJ1-5; no clear D. Trimming cost V 3 bases and J 4 bases, with 7 bases left between them. In germline, CDR1 is KGHSH, CDR2 LQKENI. This CDR3 spans 13 amino acids. CDR3 region: CASSPAGNQPQHF. The DNA for the CDR3 is TGTGCCAGCTCACCTGCGGGGAATCAGCCCCAGCATTTT.

This chain connects TRBV19 to TRBJ1-5; 7 positions match TRBD1. Looked up from germline, CDR1 is LNHDA and CDR2 is SQIVND (reference sequence). V was pared by 6 bases and J by 6 bases, with 5 bases of the junction left unmatched. The CDR3 length is 13 residues. CDR3 sequence: CASRKGGGQPQHF. CDR3 in DNA: TGTGCCAGTAGGAAAGGGGGCGGTCAGCCCCAGCATTTT.

This clone was counted at least ten times. V gene TRBV15 combines with J gene TRBJ2-1; D not resolved. The germline V and J ends were trimmed by 3 bases and 5 bases, with 11 bases remaining between them. Germline CDR1 is LNHNV and CDR2 is YYDKDF (reference sequence). This CDR3 has 14 residues. This CDR3 is CATSSLVPDNEQFF. The CDR3 coding sequence is TGTGCCACCAGCAGCCTCGTCCCTGACAATGAGCAGTTCTTC.

This clone was detected only a few times. The genes are TRBV29-1 and TRBJ2-1; TRBD2 agrees at 9 bases. This CDR3 comprises 15 residues. CDR1 is SQVTM, CDR2 ANQGSEA, per germline. Trimming cost V 3 bases and J 8 bases; bases outside gene matches: 11. The CDR3 DNA reads as TGCAGCGTTGAGGGCCTGGGCGGGGGGGCGTATGAGCAGTTCTTC. This gives the protein CSVEGLGGGAYEQFF.

This rearrangement joins TRBV7-7 to TRBJ2-1; TRBD2 matches at 8 bases. The V gene end was trimmed by 6 bases and the J gene end by 4 bases; junction bases not matched to a gene: 11. Germline CDR1 and CDR2: SSHAT and FNYEAQ (reference sequence). The CDR3 consists of 16 residues. The CDR3 here is CASRPPGLGGYNEQFF. CDR3 nucleotides: TGTGCCAGCAGACCCCCGGGACTAGGGGGATACAATGAGCAGTTCTTC.

This clone was recorded a few times. V and J are TRBV14 and TRBJ1-4; D call uncertain. Trimming pared 1 base from V and 4 bases from J, leaving 7 bases between. This CDR3 has 14 residues. Germline CDR1 SGHDN, CDR2 FVKESK. CDR3 nucleotides: TGTGCCAGCAGCCAAGGGAGGATTAATGAAAAACTGTTTTTT. This codes for CASSQGRINEKLFF.

The chain combines TRBV5-1 with TRBJ2-5; the D gene is possibly TRBD2 (5 bases). Germline-derived CDR1 and CDR2 are SGHRS and YFSETQ. V was shortened by 4 bases and J by 5 bases, with 15 bases between the two germline ends. The CDR3 contains 14 residues. Written as DNA, the CDR3 is TGCGCCAGCAGCGGATTACTAGGCGGGGAGACCCAGTACTTC. Its protein is CASSGLLGGETQYF.

This chain links TRBV7-9 with TRBJ1-1; tentatively, D is TRBD1 (5 bases). Trimming took 3 bases from V and 4 from J, leaving 9 bases between them. Germline V CDR1 and CDR2: SEHNR, FQNEAQ (reference sequence). This CDR3 has 13 amino acids. The CDR3 nucleotides are TGTGCCAGCAGCTTCGGGGGAACCACTGAAGCTTTCTTT. Amino acid sequence: CASSFGGTTEAFF.

V usage is TRBV14 and J usage is TRBJ2-1; D is ambiguous. The CDR3 spans 13 residues. Germline V gives CDR1 SGHDN, CDR2 FVKESK. The germline V and J ends were trimmed by 4 bases and 0 bases, with 4 bases remaining between them. The CDR3 region has the DNA TGTGCCAGCAGCCCCTACTCCTACAATGAGCAGTTCTTC. It is translated as CASSPYSYNEQFF.

This clone was seen just once. The V gene is TRBV5-1, the J gene TRBJ2-6; D possibly corresponds to TRBD1 (5 bases). The CDR3 covers 16 residues. Germline-derived CDR1 and CDR2 are SGHRS and YFSETQ. V was shortened by 4 bases and J by 0 bases, with 11 bases between the two germline ends. The chain's CDR3 is CASSRRQFSGANVLTF. For the CDR3, the DNA is TGCGCCAGCAGCCGTAGACAGTTCTCTGGGGCCAACGTCCTGACTTTC.

V usage is TRBV30 and J usage is TRBJ1-3, with D hard to call. The V and J ends lost 4 bases and 10 bases respectively, with 17 bases between them. The CDR3 totals 13 residues. Germline CDR1 reads GTSNPN; CDR2 reads SVGIG (reference sequence). CDR3 protein: CAWTLGSPATIYF. DNA of the CDR3: TGTGCCTGGACCCTGGGCTCCCCGGCTACCATATATTTT.

This clone was observed a few times. J is TRBJ2-1 and V is TRBV6-6; maybe TRBD1 (5 bases). This CDR3 is built from 14 residues. Trimming left V 7 bases short and J 1 base short, with 11 bases between. Germline-derived CDR1 and CDR2 are MNHNY and SVGAGI (reference sequence). CDR3 bases: TGTGCCAGCATCAGGGATATGTCCTACAATGAGCAGTTCTTC. Its translation: CASIRDMSYNEQFF.

As regards this clone: A read error may produce the germline difference seen at one junction end. The chain combines TRBV4-3 with TRBJ2-3, with D perhaps matching TRBD2 (7 bases). This CDR3 has 17 residues. The V gene's germline CDR1 is LGHNA and CDR2 YSLEER. The CDR3 spells CASSKEGGWRRTDTQYF. CDR3 DNA sequence: TGCGCCAGCAGCAAAGAGGGGGGGTGGAGGCGCACAGATACGCAGTATTTT.

This clone was seen more than once but under ten times. The V and J genes are TRBV5-1 and TRBJ2-1; D call uncertain. V lost 2 bases and J lost 10, with 10 bases in between. Germline loops: CDR1 SGHRS, CDR2 YFSETQ. CDR3 size: 12 residues. This CDR3 reads CASSFYSGEQFF. As DNA, the CDR3 is TGCGCCAGCAGCTTCTACAGTGGCGAGCAGTTCTTC.

This clone has only a few counts. CDR3 nucleotides: TGTGCCAGCAGCATCACTGACAGGGACGGCTATGGCTACACCTTC. This translates into CASSITDRDGYGYTF. The chain joins TRBV5-6 to TRBJ1-2; 7 bases agree with TRBD1. V lost 4 bases, J lost 4 bases, and 10 bases stayed unmatched. CDR3 length: 15 residues. Germline assignment: CDR1 SGHDT and CDR2 YYEEEE. The whole variable domain, remainder taken from reference TRBV5-6 and TRBJ1-2, is DAGVTQSPTHLIKTRGQQVTLRCSPKSGHDTVSWYQQALGQGPQFIFQYYEEEERQRGNFPDRFSGHQFPNYSSELNVNALLLGDSALYLCASSITDRDGYGYTFGSGTRLTVV.

The rearrangement links TRBV7-9 to TRBJ2-7, with D perhaps matching TRBD1 (7 bases). The CDR3 consists of 15 residues. Per the germline V gene, CDR1 is SEHNR and CDR2 is FQNEAQ (reference sequence). Trimming cost V 5 bases and J 2 bases, with 16 bases left between them. The CDR3 protein is CASSQGVAAPYEQYF. CDR3 DNA sequence: TGTGCCAGCAGCCAGGGGGTAGCGGCCCCCTACGAGCAGTACTTC.